The entry below describes one T cell receptor (beta chain). The data are from a study of blood T cell repertoires in COVID-19. The method was immunoSEQ multiplex PCR; TCRdb's version includes in-frame clones alone and lacks a portion of them. The sample shows around 210,000 clones, 70% to 90% of them seen only once. This CDR3 region has 13 residues. The J gene is TRBJ2-2, the V gene TRBV6-7; D may be TRBD1 (6 bases). TRBV6-7 is reported as an ORF; its role is uncertain. The sample consisted of peripheral blood. This clonotype originated in a man aged 45 to 65 with COVID-19, enrolled during active disease. The CDR3 loop reads CASRGAPAGELFF. The CDR3 bases are TGTGCTTCCAGGGGAGCCCCCGCCGGGGAGCTGTTTTTT.